The 22 T cell receptor beta chains below all came from one sample that was sequenced in a study of blood T cell repertoires in COVID-19. The assay was immunoSEQ multiplex PCR, and TCRdb's table has in-frame clones only and misses some. The sample lists some 330,000 clones, about four fifths occurring once. Sequences were obtained from PBMCs or T cells enriched from blood (not recorded which). The source is a woman aged 50 to 60 who had recovered from COVID-19.

The chain uses TRBV27 and TRBJ1-2, with D tentatively TRBD1 (5 bases). Germline CDR1 and CDR2: MNHEY and SMNVEV (reference sequence). V was trimmed by 6 bases and J by 4 bases, leaving 12 bases between them. This CDR3 is 13 amino acids long. The CDR3 nucleotides read TGTGCCAGCAGCCCCGGAGGGGTCTATGGCTACACCTTC. The encoded protein is CASSPGGVYGYTF.

The V call is TRBV11-2, the J call TRBJ1-1; D uncertain. Germline V gene lookup returns CDR1 SGHAT and CDR2 FQNNGV. V lost 4 bases and J 1 base, leaving 19 bases between the germline ends. This CDR3 contains 17 residues. CDR3 loop: CASSSNYPGSQNTEAFF. As DNA, the CDR3 is TGTGCCAGCAGCTCAAACTACCCTGGCAGCCAGAACACTGAAGCTTTCTTT.

This chain joins TRBV30 and TRBJ2-3; TRBD2 matches 13 bases. CDR3 length: 16 residues. The trim removed 2 bases at V and 0 bases at J, leaving 2 bases unmatched. Germline values: CDR1 GTSNPN, CDR2 SVGIG (reference sequence). CDR3 bases: TGTGCCTGGAGTAGGACTAGCGGGAGTAGCACAGATACGCAGTATTTT. Its protein product is CAWSRTSGSSTDTQYF.

In its sample, this clone was seen a few times. The V and J genes are TRBV7-3 and TRBJ2-2; D remains ambiguous. Germline CDR1 and CDR2: SGHTA and FQGTGA. This CDR3 has 13 amino acids. Between the trimmed V and J ends, which lost 2 bases and 6 bases, there was a span of 7 bases. The CDR3 spells CASSLSLAGELFF. In nucleotides, the CDR3 is TGTGCCAGCAGCTTATCCCTCGCCGGGGAGCTGTTTTTT.

V is TRBV5-6 and J is TRBJ2-1, with D perhaps TRBD2 (5 bases). V lost 3 bases to trimming and J lost 9 bases, with 7 bases between them. CDR3 length: 11 amino acids. Germline V gives CDR1 SGHDT, CDR2 YYEEEE. For the CDR3, the DNA is TGTGCCAGCAGCTCGGGAAGTGAGCAGTTCTTC. Translating gives CASSSGSEQFF.

This rearrangement joins TRBV21-1 to TRBJ2-7; TRBD2 is taken as the D call from the table, unchecked against the DNA. TRBV21-1 corresponds to a pseudogene. The CDR3 has 15 residues. The CDR3 loop is CASSNFARLGLKQYF. For the CDR3, the DNA is TGTGCCAGCAGCAATTTTGCGAGGTTGGGTCTGAAGCAGTACTTC.

In its sample, this clone was seen once. V is TRBV18 and J is TRBJ2-7, with 8 bases that match TRBD1. CDR3 length: 13 residues. In germline, CDR1 is KGHSH, CDR2 LQKENI. Trimming cost V 3 bases and J 5 bases; bases outside gene matches: 3. CDR3 DNA: TGTGCCAGCTCACCGGGACAGGCCCACGAGCAGTACTTC. Amino acids: CASSPGQAHEQYF.

This rearrangement joins TRBV5-1 to TRBJ1-1; possible D gene TRBD1, 6 bases. This CDR3 comprises 18 residues. V lost 3 bases, J lost 4 bases, and 25 bases lay in between. Per the germline V gene, CDR1 is SGHRS and CDR2 is YFSETQ. This CDR3 reads CASSSLLPTGRGITEAFF. In DNA form, the CDR3 reads TGCGCCAGCAGCTCTCTTTTACCGACAGGACGGGGTATCACTGAAGCTTTCTTT.

The genes are TRBV4-2 and TRBJ2-7; 10 positions agree with TRBD1. J was trimmed by 1 base and V by 3 bases; bases with no gene match: 3. Germline CDR1 reads LGHNA; CDR2 reads YNFKEQ. This CDR3 is built from 15 residues. CDR3 sequence: CASSQDRGVSYEQYF. The CDR3 DNA sequence: TGTGCCAGCAGCCAGGACAGGGGGGTGTCCTACGAGCAGTACTTC.

The rearrangement links TRBV7-9 to TRBJ1-3; TRBD1 matches 7 bases. The germline gives CDR1 SEHNR, CDR2 FQNEAQ (reference sequence). The CDR3 sequence is 16 residues long. After removal of 7 bases from V and 3 bases from J, the junction contained 12 bases not matched to a gene. Here the CDR3 reads CASNDSPAGGGNTIYF. The CDR3 bases are TGTGCCAGCAACGACTCCCCGGCAGGGGGTGGAAACACCATATATTTT.

The chain recombines TRBV4-1 with TRBJ2-3, with 10 bases aligning to TRBD2. CDR1 is MGHRA, CDR2 YSYEKL, per germline. Germline trimming cut 1 base from V and 1 base from J; bases unmatched to any gene: 2. The CDR3 is 16 residues long. The CDR3 bases are TGCGCCAGCAGCCAAGTCACTAGCGGGGGCACAGATACGCAGTATTTT. Its protein is CASSQVTSGGTDTQYF.

V gene TRBV19 combines with J gene TRBJ2-7, with D possibly TRBD2 on 6 matching bases. The V end lost 3 bases, the J end lost 2 bases, and 11 bases lay between the germline ends. This CDR3 is 14 amino acids long. Germline CDR1 is LNHDA and CDR2 is SQIVND (reference sequence). Here the CDR3 reads CASSIGAGTYEQYF. For the CDR3, the DNA is TGTGCCAGTAGTATTGGTGCGGGAACCTACGAGCAGTACTTC.

This chain links TRBV15 with TRBJ1-2; 9 nucleotides line up with TRBD1. This CDR3 spans 14 amino acids. Germline CDR1 and CDR2: LNHNV and YYDKDF (reference sequence). Trimming at V came to 8 bases and at J to 5 bases, leaving 9 bases not matched to a gene. CDR3 bases: TGTGCCACCGGACAGGGGACCGAAACTTATGGCTACACCTTC. It encodes CATGQGTETYGYTF.

This clone turned up a few times. This chain links TRBV10-2 with TRBJ1-1; possible D gene TRBD1, 5 bases. The CDR3 is 13 residues long. Germline values: CDR1 WSHSY, CDR2 SAAADI. Deletions cut 7 bases from V and 4 bases from J, with 13 bases between. This CDR3 is CASTRGWGTEAFF. CDR3 DNA: TGCGCCAGCACCCGGGGGTGGGGCACTGAAGCTTTCTTT.

The chain recombines TRBV9 with TRBJ1-2; 10 positions agree with TRBD1. This CDR3 contains 15 residues. Germline trimming cut 3 bases from V and 7 bases from J; bases unmatched to any gene: 9. The germline CDR1 and CDR2 sequences are SGDLS and YYNGEE. CDR3 residues: CASSARQGAAGGYTF. The CDR3 DNA follows: TGTGCCAGCAGCGCCCGACAGGGGGCGGCTGGTGGCTACACCTTC.

This sequence joins TRBV19 and TRBJ2-1; 9 nucleotides line up with TRBD1. The CDR3 contains 16 residues. Per germline, CDR1 LNHDA and CDR2 SQIVND (reference sequence). J was trimmed by 7 bases and V by 3 bases; bases with no gene match: 10. In DNA, the CDR3 is TGTGCCAGTAGTATTCAAACCGGGACAGGGTGGAATGAGCAGTTCTTC. Encoded protein: CASSIQTGTGWNEQFF. Full variable domain (missing parts from reference TRBV19 and TRBJ2-1): DGGITQSPKYLFRKEGQNVTLSCEQNLNHDAMYWYRQDPGQGLRLIYYSQIVNDFQKGDIAEGYSVSREKKESFPLTVTSAQKNPTAFYLCASSIQTGTGWNEQFFGPGTRLTVL.

This chain connects TRBV7-8 to TRBJ1-1; D might be TRBD1 (5 bases). Germline V gene data show CDR1 as SGHVS and CDR2 as FQNEAQ. The CDR3 covers 15 residues. The V and J ends lost 5 bases and 1 base respectively, with 14 bases between them. The CDR3 coding sequence is TGTGCCAGCAGCAACCGCGGGACGGAGAACACTGAAGCTTTCTTT. Its translation is CASSNRGTENTEAFF.

The chain couples TRBV11-1 to TRBJ1-2, with a possible D match to TRBD1 (6 bases). V was shortened by 5 bases and J by 7 bases, with 14 bases between the two germline ends. From germline, CDR1 is SGHAT and CDR2 FQDESV (reference sequence). The CDR3 totals 13 residues. The DNA for the CDR3 is TGTGCCAGCAGCCGACAGGCCTCGGGTGGCTACACCTTC. Encoded protein: CASSRQASGGYTF.

The rearrangement joins TRBV30 to TRBJ2-5, with 12 bases that match TRBD2. This CDR3 comprises 15 residues. Germline V lookup: CDR1 GTSNPN, CDR2 SVGIG (reference sequence). The V segment lost 1 base and the J segment 9 bases; nucleotides outside the gene matches: 9. CDR3 loop: CAWSGASGRVGAQYF. CDR3 sequence (DNA): TGTGCCTGGAGTGGCGCTAGCGGGAGGGTCGGCGCCCAGTACTTC.

The chain carries TRBV18 and TRBJ1-6; D unclear. The CDR3 totals 15 residues. V was trimmed by 6 bases and J by 9 bases, leaving 18 bases between them. Germline V lookup: CDR1 KGHSH, CDR2 LQKENI. CDR3 amino acids: CASSTESVKASPLHF. CDR3 in DNA: TGTGCCAGCTCTACAGAGTCTGTGAAGGCTTCACCCCTCCACTTT.

The J gene is TRBJ1-3, the V gene TRBV19, with D possibly TRBD1 on 6 matching bases. The germline V and J ends were trimmed by 5 bases and 0 bases, with 14 bases remaining between them. Looked up from germline, CDR1 is LNHDA and CDR2 is SQIVND (reference sequence). The CDR3 totals 16 residues. The CDR3 sequence is CASSVPRGVSGNTIYF. DNA for the CDR3: TGTGCCAGTAGTGTCCCCAGGGGCGTCTCTGGAAACACCATATATTTT. Using reference TRBV19 and TRBJ1-3 for the parts outside the CDR3, the full variable domain is DGGITQSPKYLFRKEGQNVTLSCEQNLNHDAMYWYRQDPGQGLRLIYYSQIVNDFQKGDIAEGYSVSREKKESFPLTVTSAQKNPTAFYLCASSVPRGVSGNTIYFGEGSWLTVV.

V and J are TRBV7-9 and TRBJ2-1; 8 positions match TRBD2. The V gene's germline CDR1 is SEHNR and CDR2 FQNEAQ (reference sequence). Trimming cost V 1 base and J 9 bases; bases outside gene matches: 17. CDR3 length equals 18 residues. The CDR3 nucleotides are TGTGCCAGCAGCTTAGAATTCAGCGGGAGCTCATCGTTTGGTGAGCAGTTCTTC. As protein: CASSLEFSGSSSFGEQFF.